This T cell receptor beta chain was sequenced for a study of blood T cell repertoires in COVID-19. About the research overall: Collection of acute and convalescent COVID-19 samples took place in the United States, Italy and Spain. T cells, B-cell-depleted T cells, or PBMCs provided the cDNA or gDNA that served as material.

As originally analysed: Estimation of nucleated cell counts relied on the amplification of reference gene primers. Here immunoSEQ multiplex PCR was the method, and the copy in TCRdb shows in-frame clones only, minus some. V, J and clone size reflect that table, while D and trimming were determined from the DNA. The sample comprises fewer than 250,000 clones, about 85% of which are singletons, and more than 6% rests with the top ten. V was clipped by 7 bases and J by 5 bases; unmatched bases: 14. Germline V gene lookup returns CDR1 MNHEY and CDR2 SVGAGI. The CDR3 has 15 residues. This sequence joins TRBV6-5 and TRBJ2-7, with 7 bases fitting TRBD2. The material sequenced was peripheral blood. This TCR was recovered from an older woman with active or convalescent COVID-19. CDR3 amino acids: CASTPLGGSSDEQYF. The CDR3 DNA reads as TGTGCCAGCACCCCCCTCGGCGGGAGTTCGGACGAGCAGTACTTC.